The sequence of this T cell receptor (gamma chain) was determined in a study of gamma delta lymphoproliferative disorders and STAT genes. As for the study in general: Gamma-chain libraries were built from at least 50 ng of genomic DNA with the LymphoTrack Dx TCRG Assay.

Genomic DNA from isolated PBMCs served as the sequencing template. In its sample, this clone ranks as medium-sized. The antigen is not known. TCRdb re-called clones from the multiplex PCR reads via CATT. The repertoire holds about 1,800 gamma-chain clones, with 7% to 8% as singletons. Study-wide results and limits: Apart from two gamma clonotypes, major patient clonotypes were public. Public or private status of leukemic clones needs confirmation. Vgamma9-JgammaP and Vdelta2-Ddelta3-Jdelta1 dominated major clones in indolent patients.

There are 9 residues in the CDR3. The sequenced material came from blood. Here the V gene is TRGV10, but the J gene went uncalled. TRGV10 is annotated as an ORF whose role is uncertain. This TCR came from a human donor with gamma-delta T-cell large granular lymphocyte leukemia. CDR3 amino acids: CAAWGMELF. The CDR3 bases are TGTGCTGCGTGGGGGATGGAACTCTTT.